This T cell receptor (beta chain) was documented in a study of T cell responses to AZD1222 COVID-19 vaccine. The data were produced by immunoSEQ multiplex PCR, yet TCRdb's version contains in-frame clones alone and is incomplete. There are 150,000 to 200,000 clones in the sample; roughly nine tenths occur only once, and 1.3% lies in the top ten. From germline, CDR1 is MDHEN and CDR2 SYDVKM. CDR3 size: 16 residues. Trimming took 6 bases from V and 4 from J; bases not matched to a gene: 9. The genes are TRBV28 and TRBJ1-6; 7 bases agree with TRBD1. Sequencing used peripheral blood, obtained 28 days after the second AZD1222 dose. The source is an adult who received the AZD1222 COVID-19 vaccine. CDR3 nucleotides: TGTGCCAGCAGCCTCCCGGGACAGATATATAATTCACCCCTCCACTTT. Protein product: CASSLPGQIYNSPLHF.